This T cell receptor beta chain was recorded in a study of T-cell memory formation after mild COVID-19. Study in general: Across donors, TCR clusters were largely donor specific.

UMIs and sample barcodes were carried by the TCR alpha and TCR beta cDNA libraries that 5'RACE produced using constant-segment primers. TCRdb independently ran MiXCR on the 5' RACE reads; one entry per CDR3 protein. This sample has roughly 240,000 distinct CDR3 sequences; about 16% occur once, and the top ten carry about a fifth. The CDR3 sequence is 16 residues long. Germline V gene lookup returns CDR1 SGHTA and CDR2 FQGTGA. The ends lost 3 bases at V and 2 bases at J; junction bases unmatched: 3. This clonotype was recorded a few times. This TCR was recovered from a man between 18 and 29 years old who had mild COVID-19 (a few samples of this study predate the infection). Cell type and time point are not known. The chain joins TRBV7-3 to TRBJ2-3; 12 bases map to TRBD2. Sequencing used PBMCs or a T cell subset sorted from them (not recorded which). The CDR3 loop is CASSFTSGGNTDTQYF. The DNA for the CDR3 is TGTGCCAGCAGCTTTACTAGCGGGGGGAACACAGATACGCAGTATTTT.